This T cell receptor (beta chain) is drawn from a study of cytomegalovirus exposure and HLA in healthy donors. Study outcomes and limitations: In a later analysis, at a false discovery rate of 0.05, roughly 17,000 TCR beta sequences matched HLA alleles.

V lost 2 bases, J lost 6 bases, and 10 bases lay in between. This CDR3 comprises 13 residues. CDR1 SGHAT and CDR2 FQNNGV come from the germline V gene. 60 Vbeta and 13 Jbeta primers were used in PCR. Repertoires were generated with immunoSEQ multiplex PCR, while TCRdb's copy carries only in-frame clones and drops some. The data show 150,000 or so clones, with 70% to 90% seen just once and less than 2.5% held by the top ten. Points on this clone: Antigen unknown.

V gene TRBV11-2 combines with J gene TRBJ1-2, with a possible D match to TRBD1 (6 bases). This TCR derives from a woman between 18 and 30 years old in good health and CMV-seronegative. The sample consisted of PBMCs. The CDR3 is CASSLRTEDGYTF. CDR3 bases: TGTGCCAGCAGCTTACGGACAGAAGATGGCTACACCTTC.